Shown below are 25 T cell receptor beta chains from a single sample sequenced in a study of metastatic and nonmetastatic thyroid tumors. MiXCR re-clonotyped the PCR reads for TCRdb. The table records 15,000 to 20,000 clones, approximately 35% of them present only once. Every patient was untreated before thyroid surgery. The sample taken for sequencing was tumor tissue. Receptors originate from a male donor with papillary thyroid cancer or a benign thyroid nodule (not recorded which). Some clones in this sample may be carry-over from other donors' samples.

The chain couples TRBV4-1 to TRBJ1-4; TRBD1 aligns across 9 bases. J lost 8 bases, V lost 2 bases, and 6 bases had no gene match. This CDR3 is built from 15 residues. Germline CDR1 MGHRA, CDR2 YSYEKL. This chain's CDR3 is CASSQSGQGGEKLFF. DNA of the CDR3: TGCGCCAGCAGCCAATCGGGACAGGGTGGAGAAAAACTGTTTTTT.

The table lists this clone with many counts. The chain has TRBV19 and TRBJ1-3, with D possibly being TRBD1 (5 bases). V lost 5 bases to trimming and J lost 1 base, with 12 bases between them. Germline values: CDR1 LNHDA, CDR2 SQIVND (reference sequence). CDR3 size: 15 residues. The CDR3 DNA sequence: TGTGCCAGTAGTCTCCCGGGGGGGTCTGGAAACACCATATATTTT. It encodes CASSLPGGSGNTIYF.

In the case of this clone: Because it lacks the conserved phenylalanine or tryptophan at the end, this CDR3 is likely a read error. The DNA is omitted, as the CDR3 cannot be located on it reliably, and the CDR3 follows TCRdb's listing. The J gene is TRBJ1-3, the V gene TRBV7-6; the table calls TRBD1, which could not be checked here. The CDR3 contains 16 residues when both ends are counted. Per the germline V gene, CDR1 is SGHVS and CDR2 is FNYEAQ. The CDR3: CASSSLGTSSGNTIYL.

Note on this clone: A junction boundary mismatches the germline segment, possibly from a read error. V gene TRBV9 combines with J gene TRBJ1-1; a weak D match, TRBD1 (6 bases). CDR1 and CDR2 (germline): SGDLS, YYNGEE. The CDR3 sequence is 14 residues long. CDR3 protein: CASRATQGFAEALF. The CDR3 coding sequence is TGTGCCAGCAGAGCTACTCAGGGGTTCGCTGAAGCTTTATTT. The variable domain in full, with the rest retrieved from reference TRBV9 and TRBJ1-1, is DSGVTQTPKHLITATGQRVTLRCSPRSGDLSVYWYQQSLDQGLQFLIQYYNGEERAKGNILERFSAQQFPDLHSELNLSSLELGDSALYFCASRATQGFAEALFGQGTRLTVV.

This clone was seen only a few times. Being one base from a much bigger clone, this may be a read error. The rearrangement uses TRBV18 and TRBJ1-1; D is unresolved. Trimming shortened V by 4 bases and J by 0 bases, and 12 bases separated the two germline ends. The CDR3 sequence is 15 residues long. Per germline, CDR1 KGHSH and CDR2 LQKENI. CDR3 bases: TGTGCCAGCTCACGCCAGACGTACATGAACACTGAAGCTTTCTTT. Amino acid sequence: CASSRQTYMNTEAFF.

Turning to this clone: The junction departs from germline at one end; a sequencing error may be responsible. The CDR3 DNA follows: TGTGACAGCAGTTCCCTAACGAACACCGGGGAGCTGTTTTTT. Its protein product is CDSSSLTNTGELFF. The genes are TRBV27 and TRBJ2-2; D is undetermined. CDR1 and CDR2 from the germline V gene are MNHEY and SMNVEV (reference sequence). This CDR3 has 14 amino acids.

As regards this clone: Here the CDR3 omits its conserved ending phenylalanine or tryptophan, so a read error is the likely source. V is TRBV4-1 and J is TRBJ2-7, with a possible D match to TRBD2 (5 bases). This CDR3 spans 17 amino acids. V was trimmed by 5 bases and J by 0 bases, leaving 20 bases between them. Germline values: CDR1 MGHRA, CDR2 YSYEKL. The CDR3 coding sequence is TGCGCCAGCAGCGCTCGAATGACGTCGGGGATCTCCTACGAGCAGTACTCC. Protein sequence: CASSARMTSGISYEQYS.

Relative to its sample, this clone is medium-sized. The chain employs TRBV20-1 and TRBJ2-7; TRBD1 might be the D (6 bases). Germline V gives CDR1 DFQATT, CDR2 SNEGSKA (reference sequence). CDR3 length: 15 amino acids. Trimming took 6 bases from V and 3 from J, leaving 21 bases between them. This chain's CDR3 is CSATAARTASYEQYF. DNA of the CDR3: TGCAGTGCGACGGCGGCTCGGACAGCAAGCTACGAGCAGTACTTC.

This clone was seen at least ten times. The V gene is TRBV6-1, the J gene TRBJ2-1; 7 nucleotides match TRBD1. In germline, CDR1 is MNHNS, CDR2 SASEGT. The CDR3 runs 13 residues. Germline trimming cut 7 bases from V and 7 bases from J; bases unmatched to any gene: 7. CDR3 sequence: CASIDRAENEQFF. The CDR3 DNA sequence: TGTGCCAGCATAGACAGGGCAGAAAATGAGCAGTTCTTC.

This clone was recorded a few times. The gene calls are TRBV7-2 and TRBJ2-7; no clear D. Trimming shortened V by 4 bases and J by 5 bases, and 9 bases separated the two germline ends. The length of the CDR3 is 12 residues. Germline lookup yields CDR1 SGHTA and CDR2 FQGNSA. CDR3 DNA: TGTGCCAGCAGCTCCTCGGCGCACGAGCAGTACTTC. This gives the protein CASSSSAHEQYF.

By share, this clone ranks as medium-sized. The chain recombines TRBV20-1 with TRBJ2-1, with 11 bases identical to TRBD2. Germline CDR1 DFQATT, CDR2 SNEGSKA (reference sequence). The ends lost 6 bases at V and 9 bases at J; junction bases unmatched: 13. The CDR3 extends over 15 amino acids. CDR3 protein: CSAPGLAGGLSEQFF. The DNA for the CDR3 is TGCAGTGCACCCGGACTAGCGGGTGGCCTCAGTGAGCAGTTCTTC.

Relative to its sample, this clone is medium-sized (0.01 to 0.1%). In the same sample, other DNA sequences code for this CDR3. The V gene is TRBV5-1, the J gene TRBJ2-1; 7 bases match TRBD2. Germline assignment: CDR1 SGHRS and CDR2 YFSETQ. Trimming cost V 2 bases and J 4 bases; bases outside gene matches: 6. The CDR3 runs to 15 residues. The CDR3 region has the DNA TGCGCCAGCAGCTTTGCGGGAGACCCTTACAATGAGCAGTTCTTC. Protein sequence: CASSFAGDPYNEQFF.

By proportion, this clone is medium-sized. V usage is TRBV29-1 and J usage is TRBJ1-1, with 9 bases lining up with TRBD1. V shed 3 bases and J 0 bases; nucleotides not matched to a gene: 5. The germline CDR1 and CDR2 sequences are SQVTM and ANQGSEA. This CDR3 has 15 amino acids. The CDR3 nucleotides are TGCAGCGTTGATGGTACAGGGGGCGTGAACACTGAAGCTTTCTTT. This sequence encodes CSVDGTGGVNTEAFF.

This clone has ten or more counts. The chain carries TRBV4-1 and TRBJ1-3, with TRBD1 matching 7 bases. This CDR3 spans 16 amino acids. Germline trimming cut 1 base from V and 2 bases from J; bases unmatched to any gene: 5. Germline V CDR1 and CDR2: MGHRA, YSYEKL. Written as DNA, the CDR3 is TGCGCCAGCAGCCAAGCGGAGGGGGCACCTGGAAACACCATATATTTT. This encodes CASSQAEGAPGNTIYF.

The table lists this clone with many counts. The genes are TRBV5-1 and TRBJ2-1, with TRBD2 matching over 11 bases. V shed 3 bases, J shed 0 bases, and the junction held 8 bases outside the gene matches. CDR3 length equals 18 residues. Germline V gene data show CDR1 as SGHRS and CDR2 as YFSETQ. CDR3 sequence (DNA): TGCGCCAGCAGCTACGCTAGCGGGGGGCGTATCTCCTACAATGAGCAGTTCTTC. Translation: CASSYASGGRISYNEQFF.

About this clone: Mismatch with germline at one junction end may stem from a read error. The chain recombines TRBV13 with TRBJ2-7, with D perhaps matching TRBD2 (6 bases). The CDR3 runs 15 residues. Germline CDR1 PRHDT, CDR2 FYEKMQ (reference sequence). The CDR3 here is CTSSPPGGTAYEQYF. In DNA, the CDR3 is TGTACCAGCAGCCCGCCCGGTGGGACTGCCTACGAGCAGTACTTC.

To note about this clone: A single base separates this from a much larger clone, so it may be a read error. Different DNA sequences within this sample yield the same CDR3. This chain links TRBV11-1 with TRBJ2-3; D remains ambiguous. Germline V gene lookup returns CDR1 SGHAT and CDR2 FQDESV (reference sequence). Trimming took 5 bases from V and 5 from J, leaving 20 bases between them. The CDR3 runs to 16 residues. The CDR3 loop reads CASSPSIGFSGDTQYF. The CDR3 region has the DNA TGTGCCAGCAGCCCTAGTATTGGGTTCTCGGGAGATACGCAGTATTTT.

This clone was seen at least ten times. In this CDR3 the conserved last residue, phenylalanine or tryptophan, is missing, so a read error is likely. The rearrangement links TRBV4-1 to TRBJ2-7; TRBD1 agrees at 9 bases. Germline V gene data show CDR1 as MGHRA and CDR2 as YSYEKL. The CDR3 sequence is 13 residues long. With 5 bases clipped from V and 3 bases from J, the junction kept 2 bases outside the gene matches. The CDR3 sequence: CASSWGQGYEQYL. The DNA of the CDR3 is TGCGCCAGCAGCTGGGGACAGGGCTACGAGCAGTACCTC.

This clone occurred a few times. This could be a read error, since a much larger clone is one nucleotide away. The V and J genes are TRBV10-3 and TRBJ2-5, with 8 bases aligning to TRBD1. Trimming at V came to 8 bases and at J to 4 bases, leaving 9 bases not matched to a gene. CDR1 ENHRY and CDR2 SYGVKD come from the germline V gene. The CDR3 is made up of 14 amino acids. CDR3 in DNA: TGTGCCATCGACGATGGACAGGGTGGAGAGACCCAGTACTTC. This gives the protein CAIDDGQGGETQYF.

There are many counts of this clone. V is TRBV20-1 and J is TRBJ2-1; no clear D. Per the germline V gene, CDR1 is DFQATT and CDR2 is SNEGSKA (reference sequence). The CDR3 contains 11 residues. The CDR3 reads CTLSYGNEQFF. In nucleotides, the CDR3 is TGCACCCTAAGTTATGGCAATGAGCAGTTCTTC.

This clone appeared a few times. This chain uses TRBV10-1 with TRBJ1-4, with D unresolved. V was pared by 0 bases and J by 8 bases, with 7 bases between. CDR3 length: 13 residues. CDR1 and CDR2 (germline): WNHNN, SYGVQD (reference sequence). In DNA form, the CDR3 reads TGCGCCAGCAGTGAGTCCGACGGCGAAAAACTGTTTTTT. Its translation is CASSESDGEKLFF.

This clone was counted only a few times. At one of its ends the junction is not consistent with the germline gene, which may arise from a read error. The chain uses TRBV12-3 or TRBV12-4 and TRBJ2-7, with 8 bases lining up with TRBD2. The CDR3 runs to 16 residues. CDR3 DNA: TGTGCCATCAGTTTAATTTCGGGGGGGCCGTATCACGAGCAGTACTTC. Its protein is CAISLISGGPYHEQYF.

This clone is labeled large. This chain connects TRBV10-3 to TRBJ1-2; tentative D call: TRBD1 (6 bases). V lost 8 bases, J lost 6 bases, and 16 bases lay in between. The CDR3 runs 13 residues. Germline-derived CDR1 and CDR2 are ENHRY and SYGVKD. The CDR3, as DNA: TGTGCCATCGGGCAGACAGGTACGGATGGCTACACCTTC. Its protein product is CAIGQTGTDGYTF.

As to this clone: Relative to the germline gene, one junction end is altered; a read error may explain this. This chain joins TRBV7-8 and TRBJ1-2, with D possibly being TRBD1 (5 bases). The CDR3 totals 14 residues. CDR1 and CDR2 (germline): SGHVS, FQNEAQ. CDR3 sequence: CDSSSRGPDSRYTF. The CDR3 region has the DNA TGTGACAGCAGCAGCCGGGGCCCGGACTCTCGCTACACCTTC.

This clone was found many times. Other DNA sequences in the same sample also yield this CDR3. V gene TRBV27 combines with J gene TRBJ2-1; D might be TRBD2 (5 bases). In germline, CDR1 is MNHEY, CDR2 SMNVEV (reference sequence). The CDR3 totals 13 residues. V lost 4 bases and J 7 bases, leaving 11 bases between the germline ends. The CDR3 loop is CASSWTFGNEQFF. The CDR3, as DNA: TGTGCCAGCAGTTGGACTTTCGGGAATGAGCAGTTCTTC.